This entry lists 13 T cell receptor beta chains sequenced from one sample in a study of shared clonotypes between healthy human individuals. Clones were sequenced by immunoSEQ multiplex PCR, and TCRdb holds only the in-frame ones, with some missing. The table includes 550,000 to 750,000 clones, about 95% detected once. Terminally differentiated effector memory CD45RA+ cells were left out of the naive CD8 fraction, which was CD45RO-negative and positively selected for CCR7. The sequencing sample was made of naive CD8+ T cells sorted from blood. The receptors shown here come from a woman aged 30 to 39 in good health.

The chain combines TRBV7-8 with TRBJ2-7, with a possible D match to TRBD1 (6 bases). The CDR3 extends over 16 amino acids. Per germline, CDR1 SGHVS and CDR2 FQNEAQ. V was trimmed by 5 bases and J by 3 bases, leaving 20 bases between them. CDR3 sequence reads: CASSPLGEGENYEQYF. The CDR3 DNA follows: TGTGCCAGCAGCCCATTAGGAGAGGGGGAAAACTACGAGCAGTACTTC.

The chain uses TRBV15 and TRBJ2-3; D perhaps matches TRBD2 (5 bases). Germline CDR1 and CDR2: LNHNV and YYDKDF (reference sequence). The CDR3 contains 13 residues. Trimming pared 6 bases from V and 5 bases from J, leaving 12 bases between. CDR3 bases: TGTGCCACCAGGGAAACCGAGGGAGATACGCAGTATTTT. As protein: CATRETEGDTQYF. The full variable domain, with the rest looked up from reference TRBV15 and TRBJ2-3, is DAMVIQNPRYQVTQFGKPVTLSCSQTLNHNVMYWYQQKSSQAPKLLFHYYDKDFNNEADTPDNFQSRRPNTSFCFLDIRSPGLGDTAMYLCATRETEGDTQYFGPGTRLTVL.

The rearrangement joins TRBV13 to TRBJ1-2; no firm D call. CDR1 and CDR2 from the germline V gene are PRHDT and FYEKMQ (reference sequence). The germline V and J ends were trimmed by 4 bases and 5 bases, with 17 bases remaining between them. The CDR3 length is 15 residues. The CDR3 protein is CASSSHNRRLYGYTF. The CDR3 bases are TGTGCCAGCAGCTCACACAATAGGAGGCTGTATGGCTACACCTTC. The full variable domain, rest sourced from reference TRBV13 and TRBJ1-2, is AAGVIQSPRHLIKEKRETATLKCYPIPRHDTVYWYQQGPGQDPQFLISFYEKMQSDKGSIPDRFSAQQFSDYHSELNMSSLELGDSALYFCASSSHNRRLYGYTFGSGTRLTVV.

The chain carries TRBV6-1 and TRBJ2-7, with D perhaps given as TRBD1 or TRBD2 (5 bases each). Germline loops: CDR1 MNHNS, CDR2 SASEGT. Trimming took 7 bases from V and 2 from J, leaving 15 bases between them. The CDR3 is 14 residues long. The CDR3: CASNYRDGTYEQYF. Here the CDR3 DNA reads TGTGCCAGCAACTATAGGGACGGAACCTACGAGCAGTACTTC.

V and J are TRBV4-1 and TRBJ2-1; 8 positions match TRBD1. The CDR3 spans 15 residues. The germline CDR1 and CDR2 sequences are MGHRA and YSYEKL. V trimming: 4 bases; J trimming: 4 bases; junction bases outside the gene matches: 6. This chain's CDR3 is CASSLAGGRYNEQFF. The CDR3 nucleotides are TGCGCCAGCAGCCTCGCAGGGGGCAGGTACAATGAGCAGTTCTTC.

The rearrangement uses TRBV27 and TRBJ2-1, with 8 positions matching TRBD2. Unmatched junction bases numbered 9, after V lost 10 bases and J lost 4 bases. CDR3 length: 14 amino acids. Germline V gene data show CDR1 as MNHEY and CDR2 as SMNVEV (reference sequence). CDR3 residues: CATGVGGGYNEQFF. The CDR3 DNA follows: TGTGCCACAGGGGTCGGCGGGGGGTACAATGAGCAGTTCTTC.

A single count supports this clone. V and J are TRBV7-8 and TRBJ2-7; D unresolved. V lost 7 bases, J lost 2 bases, and 21 bases lay in between. Per germline, CDR1 SGHVS and CDR2 FQNEAQ. CDR3 length: 16 residues. DNA for the CDR3: TGTGCCAGCATCAATTTCCTACAGAATCAACCCTACGAGCAGTACTTC. Translated, it gives CASINFLQNQPYEQYF.

The genes are TRBV4-1 and TRBJ1-6; a weak D match, TRBD1 (6 bases). Looked up from germline, CDR1 is MGHRA and CDR2 is YSYEKL. V was pared by 1 base and J by 5 bases, with 12 bases between. This CDR3 has 16 amino acids. The CDR3 DNA sequence: TGCGCCAGCAGCCAAGGGGGACACAGAAATAATTCACCCCTCCACTTT. It specifies CASSQGGHRNNSPLHF.

The rearrangement joins TRBV5-1 to TRBJ1-2; D gene ambiguous. V dropped 7 bases and J dropped 3 bases, with 16 bases sitting between them. In germline, CDR1 is SGHRS, CDR2 YFSETQ. The CDR3 extends over 14 amino acids. The CDR3 here is CASRGVEEDYGYTF. CDR3 sequence (DNA): TGCGCCAGCCGTGGTGTGGAAGAGGACTATGGCTACACCTTC.

The J gene is TRBJ2-1, the V gene TRBV5-1, with a weak D call TRBD2 (8 bases). Germline CDR1 and CDR2: SGHRS and YFSETQ. V shed 3 bases and J shed 8 bases, with 18 bases lying between them. The CDR3 has 15 amino acids. The CDR3 coding sequence is TGCGCCAGCAGCTGGACGGGAGGGGGCGGAGATGAGCAGTTCTTC. This codes for CASSWTGGGGDEQFF.

This sequence joins TRBV5-5 and TRBJ2-7, with 8 bases aligning to TRBD1. Germline V gene sequence: CDR1 SGHKS, CDR2 YYEKEE (reference sequence). This CDR3 region has 13 residues. J gave up 1 base and V 7 bases, and 4 bases lay outside the gene matches. CDR3 sequence reads: CASGRTGSYEQYF. The DNA for the CDR3 is TGTGCCAGCGGAAGGACAGGGTCCTACGAGCAGTACTTC.

V is TRBV10-3 and J is TRBJ2-2; the D is unclear. CDR3 length equals 13 residues. V was clipped by 2 bases and J by 1 base, with 2 bases between them. The germline V gene encodes CDR1 ENHRY and CDR2 SYGVKD. For the CDR3, the DNA is TGTGCCATCAGTGAGAAGAACACCGGGGAGCTGTTTTTT. This codes for CAISEKNTGELFF.

The genes are TRBV4-1 and TRBJ1-1, with 8 positions matching TRBD1. Looked up from germline, CDR1 is MGHRA and CDR2 is YSYEKL. The length of the CDR3 is 17 residues. Trimming at V came to 4 bases and at J to 0 bases, leaving 10 bases not matched to a gene. The CDR3 is CASSRGGAGGVNTEAFF. The CDR3 region has the DNA TGCGCCAGCAGCCGAGGGGGGGCAGGGGGCGTGAACACTGAAGCTTTCTTT.